A single sample is the source of the 16 T cell receptor beta chains below, sequenced in a study of cytomegalovirus exposure and HLA in healthy donors. In the PCR, 60 Vbeta and 13 Jbeta primers were used. The repertoire was sequenced with immunoSEQ multiplex PCR; TCRdb's copy has only in-frame clones and lacks some. The table includes about 120,000 clones, over 70% detected once. Specimen: PBMCs. These receptors came from a man in his late teens or twenties in good health and CMV-seropositive.

The chain uses TRBV7-2 and TRBJ2-3, with 7 bases matching TRBD2. V was pared by 3 bases and J by 2 bases, with 5 bases of the junction left unmatched. The germline gives CDR1 SGHTA, CDR2 FQGNSA. This CDR3 has 15 amino acids. This CDR3 reads CASSFLAAYTDTQYF. DNA of the CDR3: TGTGCCAGCAGCTTTCTAGCGGCCTACACAGATACGCAGTATTTT.

The J gene is TRBJ2-5, the V gene TRBV19; D gene unclear. V shed 3 bases and J shed 3 bases, with 2 bases lying between them. Per germline, CDR1 LNHDA and CDR2 SQIVND (reference sequence). The CDR3 extends over 11 amino acids. CDR3 residues: CASSIKETQYF. Written as DNA, the CDR3 is TGTGCCAGTAGTATTAAAGAGACCCAGTACTTC.

CDR3 in DNA: TGTGCCAGCAGCTCAAATACAGGGATGAACACTGAAGCTTTCTTT. Protein sequence: CASSSNTGMNTEAFF. The chain links TRBV5-4 to TRBJ1-1, with a tentative D call TRBD1 (6 bases). Germline CDR1 and CDR2: SGHNT and YYREEE (reference sequence). This CDR3 contains 15 residues. The ends were cut back, 3 bases at V and 0 bases at J, with 12 bases in the middle.

The CDR3 coding sequence is TGTGCCAGCAGCCGGACAGCGGACTATGGCTACACCTTC. Translating gives CASSRTADYGYTF. The chain uses TRBV7-9 and TRBJ1-2; D is perhaps TRBD1 (6 bases). The CDR3 sequence is 13 residues long. Trimming cost V 5 bases and J 3 bases, with 10 bases left between them. From germline, CDR1 is SEHNR and CDR2 FQNEAQ (reference sequence).

The chain recombines TRBV5-1 with TRBJ1-1; 7 positions match TRBD1. This CDR3 has 18 amino acids. V lost 7 bases, J lost 0 bases, and 18 bases stayed unmatched. Germline CDR1 reads SGHRS; CDR2 reads YFSETQ. DNA of the CDR3: TGCGCCAGCGCTAAACGTGTGGGGCAGGGGGTACTGAACACTGAAGCTTTCTTT. Its translation: CASAKRVGQGVLNTEAFF.

This chain uses TRBV7-8 with TRBJ1-5; 7 bases match TRBD1. The germline V gene has CDR1 SGHVS and CDR2 FQNEAQ. The CDR3 extends over 11 amino acids. The V gene end was trimmed by 2 bases and the J gene end by 12 bases; junction bases not matched to a gene: 1. In nucleotides, the CDR3 is TGTGCCAGCAGCTTAACAGGGGTCCAGCATTTT. It specifies CASSLTGVQHF.

This chain connects TRBV9 to TRBJ1-1; tentatively, D is TRBD1 (5 bases). Germline V gene sequence: CDR1 SGDLS, CDR2 YYNGEE. This CDR3 comprises 14 residues. The V end lost 0 bases, the J end lost 4 bases, and 10 bases lay between the germline ends. CDR3 in DNA: TGTGCCAGCAGCGTAGGCCAGGGCGGCACTGAAGCTTTCTTT. Translation: CASSVGQGGTEAFF.

The chain recombines TRBV7-2 with TRBJ2-7; D may be TRBD2 (6 bases). The CDR3 runs 15 residues. The germline CDR1 and CDR2 sequences are SGHTA and FQGNSA. The V end lost 3 bases, the J end lost 5 bases, and 17 bases lay between the germline ends. The CDR3 DNA follows: TGTGCCAGCAGCTTGGGGACTGAGGTAGCCCACGAGCAGTACTTC. This codes for CASSLGTEVAHEQYF.

The chain carries TRBV2 and TRBJ2-7; weak D call: TRBD1 (6 bases). The germline V gene encodes CDR1 SNHLY and CDR2 FYNNEI. CDR3 length equals 16 residues. Between the trimmed V and J ends, which lost 6 bases and 3 bases, there was a span of 21 bases. The CDR3 reads CASRAQGTHTNYEQYF. The CDR3 nucleotides read TGTGCCAGCAGAGCCCAGGGGACCCATACTAACTACGAGCAGTACTTC.

This chain connects TRBV28 to TRBJ2-7; D not certain. V lost 1 base, J lost 5 bases, and 9 bases lay in between. CDR1 and CDR2 (germline): MDHEN, SYDVKM. This CDR3 comprises 13 residues. The CDR3: CASSLSTSHEQYF. CDR3 DNA sequence: TGTGCCAGCAGTTTATCTACGTCCCACGAGCAGTACTTC.

The CDR3 DNA is TGTGCCAGCAGCTCCTCGGTTATACTAGCGGGAGTTATGGAGACCCAGTACTTC. It encodes CASSSSVILAGVMETQYF. The chain combines TRBV7-9 with TRBJ2-5; 11 positions match TRBD2. J was trimmed by 5 bases and V by 4 bases; bases with no gene match: 15. CDR3 length: 18 amino acids. Germline V gene sequence: CDR1 SEHNR, CDR2 FQNEAQ (reference sequence).

The rearrangement uses TRBV4-3 and TRBJ2-2; no firm D call. Germline CDR1 is LGHNA and CDR2 is YSLEER. This CDR3 has 13 residues. With 0 bases removed from V and 8 bases from J, the gap between germline ends came to 7 bases. CDR3 coding DNA: TGCGCCAGCAGCCAAGATTACCGGGGGGAGCTGTTTTTT. It codes for CASSQDYRGELFF.

The V call is TRBV6-1, the J call TRBJ2-5; D unresolved. The J call may not be correct, given that the DNA end is closer to TRBJ2-7. Germline V gene sequence: CDR1 MNHNS, CDR2 SASEGT. This CDR3 is 13 amino acids long. Here the CDR3 reads CASSEYSSYEQYF. The CDR3, as DNA: TGTGCCAGCAGTGAATACAGCTCCTACGAGCAGTACTTC.

This chain uses TRBV19 with TRBJ2-2; no reliable D call. This CDR3 is built from 13 residues. V was cut by 10 bases and J by 1 base, with 10 bases left in between. From germline, CDR1 is LNHDA and CDR2 SQIVND (reference sequence). This chain's CDR3 is CATHNRNTGELFF. The CDR3 bases are TGTGCCACCCACAACAGGAACACCGGGGAGCTGTTTTTT.

In its sample, this clone was seen once. The chain uses TRBV7-9 and TRBJ2-2, with TRBD1 matching 8 bases. CDR3 length: 14 residues. The V segment lost 3 bases and the J segment 6 bases; nucleotides outside the gene matches: 3. CDR1 is SEHNR and CDR2 is FQNEAQ in the germline V gene (reference sequence). For the CDR3, the DNA is TGTGCCAGCAGCTTCGAGACAGGGGCCGGGGAGCTGTTTTTT. Encoded protein: CASSFETGAGELFF.

This clone showed up just once. The chain joins TRBV4-3 to TRBJ1-3; D remains ambiguous. Germline values: CDR1 LGHNA, CDR2 YSLEER. The CDR3 spans 16 residues. V lost 4 bases and J 3 bases, leaving 16 bases between the germline ends. The CDR3 sequence: CASSPEGYSIGNTIYF. The CDR3 coding sequence is TGCGCCAGCAGCCCGGAGGGATATTCTATTGGAAACACCATATATTTT.